Following are 18 T cell receptor beta chains from one sample sequenced in a study of blood T cell repertoires in COVID-19 (dated by TCRdb to the early 2020s). The library came from the immunoSEQ multiplex PCR assay. The table comes from immuneACCESS by way of TCRdb, which keeps in-frame sequences with V and J called. Part of the clones is missing from these tables; in studies checked, under half for an unresolved V gene and the rest for unknown reasons. Here the sample has 250,000 or so clones; around 88% occur a single time. The top ten clonotypes cover just under 6.5% of the sample. Sequences were obtained from peripheral blood. The receptors shown here come from a woman under 40 with COVID-19, enrolled during active disease.

The rearrangement uses TRBV20-1 and TRBJ2-5; 10 nucleotides agree with TRBD2. This CDR3 has 15 residues. Trimming took 3 bases from V and 2 from J; bases not matched to a gene: 6. Germline loops: CDR1 DFQATT, CDR2 SNEGSKA (reference sequence). The CDR3 sequence is CSASQVAGGQETQYF. CDR3 nucleotides: TGCAGTGCTAGTCAGGTAGCGGGGGGACAAGAGACCCAGTACTTC.

The chain has TRBV5-1 and TRBJ1-4; D not resolved. The germline V and J ends were trimmed by 2 bases and 5 bases, with 7 bases remaining between them. Per germline, CDR1 SGHRS and CDR2 YFSETQ. The length of the CDR3 is 13 residues. CDR3 nucleotide sequence: TGCGCCAGCAGCTTACAAGAAAATGAAAAACTGTTTTTT. Protein: CASSLQENEKLFF.

This chain links TRBV19 with TRBJ2-3; 8 bases agree with TRBD1. The CDR3 is 14 amino acids. Germline CDR1 and CDR2: LNHDA and SQIVND (reference sequence). Trimming cost V 8 bases and J 7 bases; bases outside gene matches: 11. Written as DNA, the CDR3 is TGTGCCAGTGGGACAGGATTAAATGGCTATACGCAGTATTTT. This codes for CASGTGLNGYTQYF.

The rearrangement joins TRBV29-1 to TRBJ2-3; 10 nucleotides match TRBD2. In germline, CDR1 is SQVTM, CDR2 ANQGSEA. This CDR3 region has 15 residues. V shed 5 bases, J shed 0 bases, and the junction held 5 bases outside the gene matches. The CDR3 region is CSVNSGGTSTDTQYF. The CDR3 DNA reads TGCAGCGTTAATAGCGGGGGGACTAGCACAGATACGCAGTATTTT.

The chain joins TRBV19 to TRBJ1-5; TRBD1 matches 8 bases. The CDR3 extends over 14 amino acids. Trimming cost V 7 bases and J 5 bases; bases outside gene matches: 7. Per germline, CDR1 LNHDA and CDR2 SQIVND (reference sequence). DNA of the CDR3: TGTGCCAGTACCCCCGGACAGGGCCATCAGCCCCAGCATTTT. Amino acid sequence: CASTPGQGHQPQHF.

The rearrangement uses TRBV6-2 or TRBV6-3 and TRBJ2-7; 9 nucleotides line up with TRBD2. The V and J ends lost 3 bases and 2 bases, in that order; junction bases with no gene match: 5. The CDR3 is 15 residues long. The germline V gene encodes CDR1 MNHEY and CDR2 SVGEGT. CDR3 region: CASSYQERGAYEQYV. CDR3 DNA sequence: TGTGCCAGCAGTTATCAAGAGCGGGGGGCCTACGAGCAGTACGTC.

A few counts support this clone. The chain couples TRBV6-5 to TRBJ2-5, with D perhaps TRBD1 (6 bases). This CDR3 is built from 13 residues. Germline values: CDR1 MNHEY, CDR2 SVGAGI. V lost 8 bases to trimming and J lost 2 bases, with 12 bases between them. In DNA form, the CDR3 reads TGTGCCAGCTCTGGACAGAAACAAGAGACCCAGTACTTC. Amino acids: CASSGQKQETQYF.

This chain joins TRBV27 and TRBJ1-1, with a weak D call TRBD1 (6 bases). The CDR3 sequence is 12 residues long. The V end lost 7 bases, the J end lost 7 bases, and 13 bases lay between the germline ends. Germline V gives CDR1 MNHEY, CDR2 SMNVEV (reference sequence). The CDR3 sequence: CASKKTGYEAFF. As DNA, the CDR3 is TGTGCCAGCAAAAAGACAGGTTATGAAGCTTTCTTT.

The gene calls are TRBV2 and TRBJ2-7, with a possible D match to TRBD1 (6 bases). This CDR3 is 14 amino acids long. Germline CDR1 and CDR2: SNHLY and FYNNEI. V was pared by 3 bases and J by 5 bases, with 14 bases between. CDR3 nucleotide sequence: TGTGCCAGCAGTGAGTGGCAGGGGAGCCACGAGCAGTACTTC. As protein: CASSEWQGSHEQYF.

The chain joins TRBV19 to TRBJ1-2; TRBD1 might be the D (5 bases). The germline V and J ends were trimmed by 5 bases and 5 bases, with 12 bases remaining between them. The CDR3 has 13 residues. The germline CDR1 and CDR2 sequences are LNHDA and SQIVND (reference sequence). The CDR3 nucleotides are TGTGCCAGTAGTCTCAGGGCTGGGTATGGCTACACCTTC. Protein product: CASSLRAGYGYTF.

The genes are TRBV11-2 and TRBJ2-2; D may be TRBD1 (6 bases). The CDR3 sequence is 16 residues long. The germline gives CDR1 SGHAT, CDR2 FQNNGV. V was cut by 5 bases and J by 1 base, with 14 bases left in between. The CDR3 sequence is CASSPDRIGNTGELFF. CDR3 DNA: TGTGCCAGCAGCCCCGACAGGATTGGGAACACCGGGGAGCTGTTTTTT.

This clone has only one observation. The rearrangement joins TRBV3-1 (or the pseudogene TRBV3-2) to TRBJ2-3; 13 positions agree with TRBD2. From germline, CDR1 is LGHDT and CDR2 YNNKEL (reference sequence). The ends lost 4 bases at V and 2 bases at J; junction bases unmatched: 3. This CDR3 is 16 amino acids long. CDR3 in DNA: TGTGCCAGCAGCCCCGGACTAGCGGGAGCCACAGATACGCAGTATTTT. This sequence encodes CASSPGLAGATDTQYF.

This clone was observed a single time. The chain is built from TRBV5-1 and TRBJ2-3; no firm D call. There are 14 residues in the CDR3. Germline loops: CDR1 SGHRS, CDR2 YFSETQ. V lost 0 bases and J 2 bases, leaving 7 bases between the germline ends. In DNA, the CDR3 is TGCGCCAGCAGCTTGGACAGAAACACAGATACGCAGTATTTT. Amino acid sequence: CASSLDRNTDTQYF.

In this sample, this clone turned up once. This sequence joins TRBV30 and TRBJ1-3, with D possibly matching TRBD1 (5 bases). CDR3 length: 14 residues. In germline, CDR1 is GTSNPN, CDR2 SVGIG (reference sequence). V was shortened by 7 bases and J by 0 bases, with 13 bases between the two germline ends. The CDR3 nucleotides are TGTGCCTTATCAACAGGAAACTCTGGAAACACCATATATTTT. This codes for CALSTGNSGNTIYF.

The V gene is TRBV7-8, the J gene TRBJ2-7, with 8 bases that match TRBD2. With V trimmed by 0 bases and J by 5 bases, 6 bases remained unmatched. This CDR3 spans 15 amino acids. CDR1 SGHVS and CDR2 FQNEAQ come from the germline V gene. This CDR3 is CASSLALRGGNEQYF. The CDR3 coding sequence is TGTGCCAGCAGCTTAGCTTTACGGGGGGGCAACGAGCAGTACTTC.

J is TRBJ1-2 and V is TRBV10-3; TRBD1 might be the D (6 bases). The V end was cut by 7 bases, the J end by 8 bases, with 17 bases between. This CDR3 spans 13 amino acids. Germline assignment: CDR1 ENHRY and CDR2 SYGVKD. CDR3 sequence: CAITGQPTVGYTF. CDR3 DNA sequence: TGTGCCATCACAGGACAGCCTACAGTGGGCTACACCTTC.

CDR3 coding DNA: TGCAGCGTTGAAGGGAGGGACAGGGATTTCGGTGGCTACACCTTC. It yields the protein CSVEGRDRDFGGYTF. This chain connects TRBV29-1 to TRBJ1-2; 9 positions match TRBD1. Germline CDR1 and CDR2: SQVTM and ANQGSEA. The CDR3 spans 15 residues. Trimming cost V 1 base and J 7 bases; bases outside gene matches: 10. The complete variable domain, with remaining parts taken from reference TRBV29-1 and TRBJ1-2, reads SAVISQKPSRDICQRGTSLTIQCQVDSQVTMMFWYRQQPGQSLTLIATANQGSEATYESGFVIDKFPISRPNLTFSTLTVSNMSPEDSSIYLCSVEGRDRDFGGYTFGSGTRLTVV.

The chain couples TRBV5-6 to TRBJ1-4; 7 bases agree with TRBD1. The V gene's germline CDR1 is SGHDT and CDR2 YYEEEE. The CDR3 is 14 amino acids. The J segment lost 8 bases and the V segment lost 2 bases, leaving 6 bases of the junction unmatched. CDR3 residues: CASSFGTDREKLFF. CDR3 nucleotide sequence: TGTGCCAGCAGCTTTGGGACAGATCGGGAAAAACTGTTTTTT.